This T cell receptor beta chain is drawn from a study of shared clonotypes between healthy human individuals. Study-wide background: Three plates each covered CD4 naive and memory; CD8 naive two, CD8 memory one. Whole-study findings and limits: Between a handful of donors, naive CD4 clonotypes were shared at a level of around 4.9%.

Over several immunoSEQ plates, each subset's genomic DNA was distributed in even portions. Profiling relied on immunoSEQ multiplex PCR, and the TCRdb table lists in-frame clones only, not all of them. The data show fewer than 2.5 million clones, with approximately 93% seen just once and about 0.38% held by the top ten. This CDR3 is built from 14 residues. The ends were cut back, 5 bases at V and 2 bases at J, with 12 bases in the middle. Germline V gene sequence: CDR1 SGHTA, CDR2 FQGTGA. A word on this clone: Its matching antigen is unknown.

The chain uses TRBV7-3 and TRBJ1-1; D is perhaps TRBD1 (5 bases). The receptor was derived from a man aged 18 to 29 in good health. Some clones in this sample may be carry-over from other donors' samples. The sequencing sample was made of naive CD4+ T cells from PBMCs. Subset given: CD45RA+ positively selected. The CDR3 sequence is CASSASRVNTEAFF. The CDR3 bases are TGTGCCAGCAGCGCCTCCAGGGTTAACACTGAAGCTTTCTTT.